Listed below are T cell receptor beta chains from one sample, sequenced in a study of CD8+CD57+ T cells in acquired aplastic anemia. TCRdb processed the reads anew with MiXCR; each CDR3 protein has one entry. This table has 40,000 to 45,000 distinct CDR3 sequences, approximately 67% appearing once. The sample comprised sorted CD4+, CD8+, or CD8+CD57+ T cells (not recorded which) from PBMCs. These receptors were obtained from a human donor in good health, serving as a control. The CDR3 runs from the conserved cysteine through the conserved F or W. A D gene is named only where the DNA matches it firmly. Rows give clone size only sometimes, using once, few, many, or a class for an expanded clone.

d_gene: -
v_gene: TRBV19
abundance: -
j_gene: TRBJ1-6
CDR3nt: TGTGCCAGTAAGGACGGCTTGGGACCCCTCCACTTT
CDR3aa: CASKDGLGPLHF

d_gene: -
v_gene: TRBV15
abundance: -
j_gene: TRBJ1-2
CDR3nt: TGTGCCACCAGCAGAGATGCGGGGGTTGCCCCTGGCTACACCTTC
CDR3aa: CATSRDAGVAPGYTF

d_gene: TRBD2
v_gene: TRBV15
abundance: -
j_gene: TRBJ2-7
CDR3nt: TGTGCCACCAGCAGAGTACGGGGGGGCAACGAGCAGTACTTC
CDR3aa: CATSRVRGGNEQYF

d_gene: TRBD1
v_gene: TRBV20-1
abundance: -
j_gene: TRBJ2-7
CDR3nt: TGCAGTGCTGACCGAAGCTGGACAGGGTGGTACGAGCAATACTTC
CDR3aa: CSADRSWTGWYEQYF

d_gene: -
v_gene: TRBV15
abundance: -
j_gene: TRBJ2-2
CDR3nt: TGTGCCACCAGCATTGCCAGTAGGTCCGGGGAGCTGTTTTTT
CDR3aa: CATSIASRSGELFF

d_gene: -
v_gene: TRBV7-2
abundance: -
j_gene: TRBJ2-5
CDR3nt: TGTGCCAGCAGCCCCGGGGAGGTGTTGGGGGAGACCCAGTACTTC
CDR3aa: CASSPGEVLGETQYF

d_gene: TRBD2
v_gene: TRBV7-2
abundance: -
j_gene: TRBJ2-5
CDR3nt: TGTGCCAGCAGCTCAATCGGGGGGGAGACCCAGTACTTC
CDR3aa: CASSSIGGETQYF

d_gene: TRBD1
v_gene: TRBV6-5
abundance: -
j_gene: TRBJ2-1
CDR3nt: TGTGCCAGCAGTTACGGACAGGGTCTCAACAATGAGCAGTTCTTC
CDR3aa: CASSYGQGLNNEQFF

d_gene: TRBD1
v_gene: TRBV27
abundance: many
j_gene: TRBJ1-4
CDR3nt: TGTGCCAGCAGTTTCGGACAGGGCGGCAATGAAAAACTGTTTTTT
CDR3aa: CASSFGQGGNEKLFF

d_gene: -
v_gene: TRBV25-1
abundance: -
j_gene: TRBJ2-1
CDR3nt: TGTGCCAGCAGTGAAGTAGGGTTTTTGGGCAATGAGCAGTTCTTC
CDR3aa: CASSEVGFLGNEQFF

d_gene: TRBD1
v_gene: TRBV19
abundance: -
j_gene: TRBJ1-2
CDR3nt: TGTGCCAGTAGCGAACAGGGGGCAAGGAGGGGCTACACCTTC
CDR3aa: CASSEQGARRGYTF

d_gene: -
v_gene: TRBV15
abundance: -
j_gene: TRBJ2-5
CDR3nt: TGTGCCACCAGCGCACCTGGACAGACGCAAGAGACCCAGTACTTC
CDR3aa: CATSAPGQTQETQYF

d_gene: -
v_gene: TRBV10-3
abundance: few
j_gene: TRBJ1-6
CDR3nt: TGTGCCACTCTACAGGGATGGGATTCACCCCTCCACTTT
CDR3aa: CATLQGWDSPLHF

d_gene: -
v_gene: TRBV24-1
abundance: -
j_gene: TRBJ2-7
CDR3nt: TGTGCCACCCAAGGGGGTGGAACCTACGAGCAGTACTTC
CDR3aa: CATQGGGTYEQYF

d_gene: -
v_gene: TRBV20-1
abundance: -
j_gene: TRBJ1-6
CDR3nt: TGCAGTGCTAGAGATCCACAGTACCCACCCCTCCACTTT
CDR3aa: CSARDPQYPPLHF

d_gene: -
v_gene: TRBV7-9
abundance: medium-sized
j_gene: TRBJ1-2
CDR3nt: TGTGCCAGCAGCAGCTACAGGGATGGCTACACCTTC
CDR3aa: CASSSYRDGYTF

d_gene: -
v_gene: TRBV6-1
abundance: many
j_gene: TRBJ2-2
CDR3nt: TGTGCCAGCAGGACAGGAAACACCGGGGAGCTGTTTTTT
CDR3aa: CASRTGNTGELFF

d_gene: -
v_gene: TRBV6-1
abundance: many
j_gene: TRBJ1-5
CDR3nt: TGTGCCAGCAGTGATGGGTCCAATCAGCCCCAGCATTTT
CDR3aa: CASSDGSNQPQHF

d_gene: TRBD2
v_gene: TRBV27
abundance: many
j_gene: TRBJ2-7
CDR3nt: TGTGCCAGCAGTTTATCAGCGGGGGGGCCCTACGAGCAGTACTTC
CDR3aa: CASSLSAGGPYEQYF

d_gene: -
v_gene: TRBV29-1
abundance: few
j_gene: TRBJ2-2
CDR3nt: TGCAGCGTTTCCCTAGCGATCACCGGGGAGCTGTTTTTT
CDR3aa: CSVSLAITGELFF

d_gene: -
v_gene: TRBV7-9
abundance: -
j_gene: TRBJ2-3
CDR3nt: TGCGCCAGCAGCCAAAACCAGGATACGCAGTATTTT
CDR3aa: CASSQNQDTQYF

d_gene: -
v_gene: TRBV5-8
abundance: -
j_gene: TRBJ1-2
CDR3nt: TGTGCCAGCAGCCCAGGGACGGTCCACTATGGCTACACCTTC
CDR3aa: CASSPGTVHYGYTF

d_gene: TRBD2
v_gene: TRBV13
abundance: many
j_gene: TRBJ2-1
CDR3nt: TGTGCCAGCAGCTTAGCTGGAAGCGGGGGTACCTACAATGAGCAGTTCTTC
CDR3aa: CASSLAGSGGTYNEQFF

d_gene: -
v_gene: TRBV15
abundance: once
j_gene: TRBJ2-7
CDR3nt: TGTGCCACTAGAAGCAGGGAGCACTACGAGCAGTACTTC
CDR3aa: CATRSREHYEQYF

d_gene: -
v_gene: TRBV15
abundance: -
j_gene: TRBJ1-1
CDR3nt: TGTGCCACCAGCAGAGTAGGCGCCAGGGGCGGGGTTGAAGCTTTCTTT
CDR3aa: CATSRVGARGGVEAFF

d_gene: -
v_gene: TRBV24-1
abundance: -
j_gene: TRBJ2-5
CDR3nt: TGTGCCACCAGTGACTCGGATGAGACCCAGTACTTC
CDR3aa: CATSDSDETQYF

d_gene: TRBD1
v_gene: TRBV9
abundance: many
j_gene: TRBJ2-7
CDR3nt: TGTGCCAGCAGCGTAGGGACAGGGGATTACGAGCAGTACTTC
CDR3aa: CASSVGTGDYEQYF

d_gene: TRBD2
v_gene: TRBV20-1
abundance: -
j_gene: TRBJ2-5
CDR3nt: TGCAGTGCGGTAGGGACTAGCGGAGCCCAAGAGACCCAGTACTTC
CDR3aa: CSAVGTSGAQETQYF

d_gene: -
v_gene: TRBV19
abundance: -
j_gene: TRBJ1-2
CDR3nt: TGTGCCAGTAGTATATCGAACGGGGCCTATGGCTACACCTTC
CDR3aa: CASSISNGAYGYTF

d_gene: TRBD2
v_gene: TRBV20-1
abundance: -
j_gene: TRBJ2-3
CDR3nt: TGCAGTGCTAGAGAGACTAGCGGGGGGACTAGCACAGATACGCAGTATTTT
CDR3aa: CSARETSGGTSTDTQYF

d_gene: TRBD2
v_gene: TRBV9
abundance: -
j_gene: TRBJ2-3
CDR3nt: TGTGCCAGCAGCGGCGGACTAGCGTTTTCTACAGATACGCAGTATTTT
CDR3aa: CASSGGLAFSTDTQYF

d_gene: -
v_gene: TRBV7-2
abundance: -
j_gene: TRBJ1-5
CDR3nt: TGTGCCAGCAGCTTACGGGGGAATAGCAATCAGCCCCAGCATTTT
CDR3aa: CASSLRGNSNQPQHF